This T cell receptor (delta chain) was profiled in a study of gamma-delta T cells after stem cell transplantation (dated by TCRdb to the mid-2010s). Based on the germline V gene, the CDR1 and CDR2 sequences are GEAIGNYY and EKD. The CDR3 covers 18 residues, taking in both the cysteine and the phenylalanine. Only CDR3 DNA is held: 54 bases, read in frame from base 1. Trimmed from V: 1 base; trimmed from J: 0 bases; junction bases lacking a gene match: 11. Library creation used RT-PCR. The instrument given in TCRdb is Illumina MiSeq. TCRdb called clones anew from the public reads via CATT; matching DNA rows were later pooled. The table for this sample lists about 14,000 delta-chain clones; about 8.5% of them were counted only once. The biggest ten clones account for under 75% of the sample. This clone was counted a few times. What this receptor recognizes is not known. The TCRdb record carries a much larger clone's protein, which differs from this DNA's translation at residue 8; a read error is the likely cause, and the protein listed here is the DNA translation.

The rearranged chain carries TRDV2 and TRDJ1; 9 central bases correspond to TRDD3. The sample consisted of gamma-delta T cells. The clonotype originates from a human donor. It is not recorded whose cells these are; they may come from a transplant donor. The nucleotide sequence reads TGTGCCTGTGACACTATCGCCTGGGGGGATACCTACACCGATAAACTCATCTTT. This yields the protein CACDTIAWGDTYTDKLIF.